Shown below are 13 T cell receptor beta chains from a single sample sequenced in a study of blood T cell repertoires in COVID-19. Clones were read by immunoSEQ multiplex PCR, and TCRdb kept only the in-frame ones, dropping some. Here the sample spans 90,000 to 120,000 clones, roughly 84% being singletons. Specimen: peripheral blood. The receptors derive from a human donor in a cohort sampled during active COVID-19.

The chain recombines TRBV12-5 with TRBJ2-2; 15 bases match TRBD2. The J segment lost 5 bases and the V segment lost 4 bases, leaving 5 bases of the junction unmatched. Germline assignment: CDR1 LGHNT and CDR2 FRNRAP. The CDR3 covers 17 residues. Here the CDR3 DNA reads TGTGCTAGTGGTTCCGGGACTAGCGGGAGGTTAACCGGGGAGCTGTTTTTT. It yields the protein CASGSGTSGRLTGELFF. Together with reference TRBV12-5 and TRBJ2-2, the CDR3 gives the full variable domain: DARVTQTPRHKVTEMGQEVTMRCQPILGHNTVFWYRQTMMQGLELLAYFRNRAPLDDSGMPKDRFSAEMPDATLATLKIQPSEPRDSAVYFCASGSGTSGRLTGELFFGEGSRLTVL.

The chain joins TRBV7-2 to TRBJ2-6, with 7 bases that match TRBD2. Per the germline V gene, CDR1 is SGHTA and CDR2 is FQGNSA. The junction had 8 bases not matched to a gene; V was cut back by 1 base and J by 2 bases. CDR3 length: 18 residues. The CDR3 DNA reads as TGTGCCAGCAGCTTAGACCTCGTGGGAGGGCCTGGGGCCAACGTCCTGACTTTC. Translation: CASSLDLVGGPGANVLTF.

The rearrangement uses TRBV28 and TRBJ1-5; possibly TRBD1 for D (5 bases). The ends were cut back, 3 bases at V and 0 bases at J, with 9 bases in the middle. There are 15 residues in the CDR3. Germline lookup yields CDR1 MDHEN and CDR2 SYDVKM. The CDR3 here is CASSFRQNSNQPQHF. DNA for the CDR3: TGTGCCAGCAGTTTCCGACAGAATAGCAATCAGCCCCAGCATTTT.

The chain employs TRBV7-2 and TRBJ2-7, with TRBD1 identical over 9 bases. The CDR3 is 14 amino acids. Germline V gives CDR1 SGHTA, CDR2 FQGNSA. V lost 0 bases to trimming and J lost 3 bases; unmatched junction nucleotides: 0. CDR3 sequence reads: CASSLAGQGYEQYF. The CDR3 nucleotides read TGTGCCAGCAGCTTAGCGGGACAGGGCTACGAGCAGTACTTC. Using reference TRBV7-2 and TRBJ2-7 for the parts outside the CDR3, the full variable domain is GAGVSQSPSNKVTEKGKDVELRCDPISGHTALYWYRQSLGQGLEFLIYFQGNSAPDKSGLPSDRFSAERTGGSVSTLTIQRTQQEDSAVYLCASSLAGQGYEQYFGPGTRLTVT.

The V gene is TRBV28, the J gene TRBJ2-1; TRBD1 might be the D (6 bases). CDR3 length: 16 residues. Trimming cost V 5 bases and J 8 bases, with 22 bases left between them. Germline CDR1 MDHEN, CDR2 SYDVKM. The CDR3 region is CASSGQTGYRVYEQFF. The CDR3, as DNA: TGTGCCAGCAGTGGACAAACAGGCTACAGGGTCTATGAGCAGTTCTTC.

This chain links TRBV4-1 with TRBJ1-2, with 7 bases identical to TRBD1. Germline lookup yields CDR1 MGHRA and CDR2 YSYEKL. The CDR3 consists of 18 residues. The junction had 15 bases not matched to a gene; V was cut back by 4 bases and J by 1 base. The CDR3 spells CASSPNRDSPFINYGYTF. As DNA, the CDR3 is TGCGCCAGCAGCCCGAACCGGGACAGTCCATTCATTAACTATGGCTACACCTTC.

The chain uses TRBV5-1 and TRBJ2-1, with 9 bases identical to TRBD2. The germline CDR1 and CDR2 sequences are SGHRS and YFSETQ. The CDR3 sequence is 15 residues long. With V trimmed by 0 bases and J by 9 bases, 7 bases remained unmatched. The CDR3 spells CASSLEAGGPSEQFF. CDR3 nucleotide sequence: TGCGCCAGCAGCTTGGAGGCGGGAGGGCCAAGTGAGCAGTTCTTC.

CDR3 protein: CAIGVSGENEQFF. In DNA, the CDR3 is TGTGCCATCGGGGTATCGGGAGAAAATGAGCAGTTCTTC. The J gene is TRBJ2-1, the V gene TRBV10-3; tentative D call: TRBD2 (6 bases). The CDR3 is 13 residues long. Deletions cut 8 bases from V and 7 bases from J, with 15 bases between. Germline V gene data show CDR1 as ENHRY and CDR2 as SYGVKD.

This chain links TRBV4-2 with TRBJ2-3, with 11 bases matching TRBD2. Germline V gene data show CDR1 as LGHNA and CDR2 as YNFKEQ. Trimming at V came to 0 bases and at J to 4 bases, leaving 12 bases not matched to a gene. The CDR3 spans 19 residues. The CDR3: CASSQDLKLPSGRSDTQYF. CDR3 DNA sequence: TGTGCCAGCAGCCAAGATCTAAAACTCCCTAGCGGGAGGTCAGATACGCAGTATTTT.

V usage is TRBV4-1 and J usage is TRBJ2-4, with D unclear. Germline V gene lookup returns CDR1 MGHRA and CDR2 YSYEKL. This CDR3 has 15 amino acids. V gave up 0 bases and J gave up 6 bases, with 12 bases separating them. The chain's CDR3 is CASSQDGSSLNIQYF. As DNA, the CDR3 is TGCGCCAGCAGCCAAGATGGTAGCAGCCTAAACATTCAGTACTTC.

V usage is TRBV6-5 and J usage is TRBJ1-1; the D gene is possibly TRBD1 (5 bases). The length of the CDR3 is 14 residues. Per the germline V gene, CDR1 is MNHEY and CDR2 is SVGAGI. CDR3 DNA sequence: TGTGCTGCACGGGAGGTAGGGACGAGTACTGAAGCTTTCTTT. As protein: CAAREVGTSTEAFF.

The rearrangement links TRBV18 to TRBJ1-2; TRBD1 agrees at 10 bases. Germline values: CDR1 KGHSH, CDR2 LQKENI. Trimming cost V 3 bases and J 2 bases; bases outside gene matches: 6. This CDR3 contains 16 residues. As DNA, the CDR3 is TGTGCCAGCTCACCCTCGCCGGGACAGGGGAACTATGGCTACACCTTC. This sequence encodes CASSPSPGQGNYGYTF.

The V call is TRBV21-1, the J call TRBJ2-7; TRBD1 is the table's D call, not checked against the DNA. TRBV21-1 counts as a pseudogene. The CDR3 covers 11 residues. CDR3 coding DNA: TGTGCCAACCCAGGGGGCAACGAGCAGTACGTC. It yields the protein CANPGGNEQYV.